The sequence of this T cell receptor (beta chain) was determined in a study of blood T cells in healthy people across ages. The CDR3 has 17 amino acids. Germline CDR1 and CDR2: MNHNY and SVGAGI (reference sequence). Losses at the gene ends were 6 bases for V and 1 base for J; bases not matched to a gene: 9. With regard to this clonotype: Its antigen remains unknown.

Through a sample-barcoded 5' primer and a J-beta primer mix, a second PCR was run for about 6 to 11 cycles. Sequencing yielded, for each sample, at least 2.5 million paired-end reads carrying CDR3. TCRdb fed the 5' RACE reads into MiXCR, producing one record per CDR3 protein. The sample holds around 970,000 distinct CDR3 sequences, roughly 51% seen once. Study observations and caveats: Long-lived donors had more naive CD4+ cells and higher diversity than aged donors.

The sample taken for sequencing was blood. This TCR derives from a woman in her fifties or sixties in good health. The chain has TRBV6-6 and TRBJ2-6; 7 bases align to TRBD1. The CDR3 DNA sequence: TGTGCCAGCAGGGATAGGACAGGTTTTTCTGGGGCCAACGTCCTGACTTTC. It codes for CASRDRTGFSGANVLTF.